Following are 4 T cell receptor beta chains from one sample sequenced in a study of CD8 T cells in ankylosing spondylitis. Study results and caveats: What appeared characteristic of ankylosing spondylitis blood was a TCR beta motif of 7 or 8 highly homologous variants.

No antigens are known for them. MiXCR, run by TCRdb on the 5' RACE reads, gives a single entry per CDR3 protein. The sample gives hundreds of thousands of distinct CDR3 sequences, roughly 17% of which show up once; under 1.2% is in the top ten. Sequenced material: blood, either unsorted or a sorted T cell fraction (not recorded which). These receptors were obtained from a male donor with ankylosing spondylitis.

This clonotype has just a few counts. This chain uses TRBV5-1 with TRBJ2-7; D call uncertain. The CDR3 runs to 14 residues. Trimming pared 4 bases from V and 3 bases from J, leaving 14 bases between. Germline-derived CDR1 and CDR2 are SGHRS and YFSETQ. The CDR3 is CASSPLDLNYEQYF. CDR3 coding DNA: TGCGCCAGCAGCCCCCTGGATTTAAACTACGAGCAGTACTTC. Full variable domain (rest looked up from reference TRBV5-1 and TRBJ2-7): KAGVTQTPRYLIKTRGQQVTLSCSPISGHRSVSWYQQTPGQGLQFLFEYFSETQRNKGNFPGRFSGRQFSNSRSEMNVSTLELGDSALYLCASSPLDLNYEQYFGPGTRLTVT.

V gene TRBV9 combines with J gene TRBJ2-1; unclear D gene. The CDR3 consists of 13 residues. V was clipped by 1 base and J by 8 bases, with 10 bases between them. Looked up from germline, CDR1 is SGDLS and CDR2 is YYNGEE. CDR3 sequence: CASSVMGFDEQFF. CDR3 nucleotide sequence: TGTGCCAGCAGCGTAATGGGTTTCGATGAGCAGTTCTTC. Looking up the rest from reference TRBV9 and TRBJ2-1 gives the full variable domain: DSGVTQTPKHLITATGQRVTLRCSPRSGDLSVYWYQQSLDQGLQFLIQYYNGEERAKGNILERFSAQQFPDLHSELNLSSLELGDSALYFCASSVMGFDEQFFGPGTRLTVL.

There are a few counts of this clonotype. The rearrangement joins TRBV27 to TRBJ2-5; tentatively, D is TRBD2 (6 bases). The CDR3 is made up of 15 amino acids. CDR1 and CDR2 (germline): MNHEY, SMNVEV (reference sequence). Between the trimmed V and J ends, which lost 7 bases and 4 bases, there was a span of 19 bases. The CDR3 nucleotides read TGTGCCAGCACGACATTTGAGGTCGGGAGAGAGACCCAGTACTTC. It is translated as CASTTFEVGRETQYF.

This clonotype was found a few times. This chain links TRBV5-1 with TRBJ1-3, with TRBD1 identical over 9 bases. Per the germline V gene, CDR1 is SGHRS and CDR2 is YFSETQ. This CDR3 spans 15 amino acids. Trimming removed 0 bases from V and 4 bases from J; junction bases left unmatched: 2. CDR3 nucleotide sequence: TGCGCCAGCAGCTTGGAACAGGGGGCAGGAAACACCATATATTTT. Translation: CASSLEQGAGNTIYF. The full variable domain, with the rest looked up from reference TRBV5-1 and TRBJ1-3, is KAGVTQTPRYLIKTRGQQVTLSCSPISGHRSVSWYQQTPGQGLQFLFEYFSETQRNKGNFPGRFSGRQFSNSRSEMNVSTLELGDSALYLCASSLEQGAGNTIYFGEGSWLTVV.